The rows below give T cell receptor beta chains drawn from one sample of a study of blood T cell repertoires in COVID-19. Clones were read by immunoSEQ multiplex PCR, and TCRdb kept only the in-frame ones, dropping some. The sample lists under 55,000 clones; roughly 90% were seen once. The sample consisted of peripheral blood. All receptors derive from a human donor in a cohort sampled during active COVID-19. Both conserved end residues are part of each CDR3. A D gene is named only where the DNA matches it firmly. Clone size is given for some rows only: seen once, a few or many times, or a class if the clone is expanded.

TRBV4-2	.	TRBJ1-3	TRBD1	CASSHSRGSGNTIYF	TGTGCCAGCAGCCACAGCAGGGGGTCTGGAAACACCATATATTTT
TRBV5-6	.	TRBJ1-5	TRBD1	CASSFGPGQGSNQPQHF	TGTGCCAGCAGCTTCGGTCCCGGACAGGGTAGCAATCAGCCCCAGCATTTT
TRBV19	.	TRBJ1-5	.	CASSMIQGGNQPQHF	TGTGCCAGTAGTATGATACAGGGCGGCAATCAGCCCCAGCATTTT
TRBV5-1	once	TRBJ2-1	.	CASSLTGSYNEQFF	TGCGCCAGCAGCTTGACGGGCTCCTACAATGAGCAGTTCTTC
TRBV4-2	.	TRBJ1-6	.	CASSQSGGERDSPLHF	TGTGCCAGCAGCCAATCCGGGGGGGAACGGGATTCACCCCTCCACTTT
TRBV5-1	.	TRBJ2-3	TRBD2	CASRPNLAGGTDTQYF	TGCGCCAGCAGACCTAATCTAGCGGGAGGAACAGATACGCAGTATTTT
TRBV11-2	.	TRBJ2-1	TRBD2	CASSLPGLARNNEQFF	TGTGCCAGCAGCTTACCGGGACTAGCAAGAAACAATGAGCAGTTCTTC
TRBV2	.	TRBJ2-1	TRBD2	CASRPELAGKNEQFF	TGTGCCAGCAGGCCGGAGCTAGCGGGAAAAAATGAGCAGTTCTTC
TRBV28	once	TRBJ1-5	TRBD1	CASRGTGGNQPQHF	TGTGCCAGCAGAGGGACAGGGGGAAATCAGCCCCAGCATTTT
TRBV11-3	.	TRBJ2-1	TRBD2	CASSPPGLEGDEQFF	TGTGCCAGCAGCCCACCGGGACTAGAAGGGGATGAGCAGTTCTTC
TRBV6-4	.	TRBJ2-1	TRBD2	CASSDSLAGGNEQFF	TGTGCCAGCAGTGACTCTCTAGCGGGAGGCAATGAGCAGTTCTTC
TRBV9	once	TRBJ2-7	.	CASGDNRDQGPYEQYF	TGTGCCAGCGGGGACAACCGGGACCAGGGCCCCTACGAGCAGTACTTC
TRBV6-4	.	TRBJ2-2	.	CASSDSRDTGELFF	TGTGCCAGCAGTGACTCGCGGGACACCGGGGAGCTGTTTTTT
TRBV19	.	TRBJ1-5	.	CASSGWGGNQPQHF	TGTGCCAGTTCGGGCTGGGGGGGCAATCAGCCCCAGCATTTT
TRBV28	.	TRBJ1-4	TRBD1	CASSQDRGRDEKLFF	TGTGCCAGCAGTCAAGACAGGGGGAGAGATGAAAAACTGTTTTTT
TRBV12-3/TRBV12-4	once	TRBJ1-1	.	CASRSTGSYEAFF	TGTGCCAGCAGGTCGACAGGCAGTTATGAAGCTTTCTTT
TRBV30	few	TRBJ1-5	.	CAWNRGNQPQHF	TGTGCCTGGAACAGGGGCAATCAGCCCCAGCATTTT
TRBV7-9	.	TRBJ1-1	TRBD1	CASSLQGGTEAFF	TGTGCCAGCAGCCTACAGGGGGGGACTGAAGCTTTCTTT
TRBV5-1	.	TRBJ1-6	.	CASSFQGNNSPLHF	TGCGCCAGCAGCTTTCAGGGGAATAATTCACCCCTCCACTTT
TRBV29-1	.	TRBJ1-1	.	CSVVRELNTEAFF	TGCAGCGTTGTCAGGGAACTGAACACTGAAGCTTTCTTT
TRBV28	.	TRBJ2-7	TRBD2	CASSYGLAGDPTYEQYF	TGTGCCAGCAGCTACGGACTAGCGGGAGATCCCACCTACGAGCAGTACTTC
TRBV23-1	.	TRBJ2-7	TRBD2	CASSQPYIAGGGLYEQYF	TGCGCCAGCAGTCAACCGTACATAGCGGGAGGGGGGCTCTACGAGCAGTACTTC
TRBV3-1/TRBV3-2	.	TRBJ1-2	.	CASSHDGNYGYTF	TGTGCCAGCAGCCATGACGGGAACTATGGCTACACCTTC
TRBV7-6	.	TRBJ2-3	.	CASSLVPRSDTQYF	TGTGCCAGCAGCTTAGTCCCCCGGTCAGATACGCAGTATTTT
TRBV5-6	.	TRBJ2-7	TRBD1	CASSRDRAYEQYF	TGTGCCAGCAGCCGGGACAGGGCATACGAGCAGTACTTC
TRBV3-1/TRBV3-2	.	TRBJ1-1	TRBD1	CASSQARGTGEAFF	TGTGCCAGCAGCCAAGCCCGGGGGACAGGTGAAGCTTTCTTT
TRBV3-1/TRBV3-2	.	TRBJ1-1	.	CASSHSTGNTEAFF	TGTGCCAGCAGCCACTCGACAGGGAACACTGAAGCTTTCTTT
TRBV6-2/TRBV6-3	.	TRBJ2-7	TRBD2	CASSRLAGGLYEQYF	TGTGCCAGCAGTCGACTAGCGGGAGGGCTCTACGAGCAGTACTTC
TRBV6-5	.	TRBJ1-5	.	CASSYAGQPQHF	TGTGCCAGCAGTTACGCCGGTCAGCCCCAGCATTTT
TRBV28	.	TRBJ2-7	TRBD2	CASSFSSGRSGSYEQYF	TGTGCCAGCAGTTTCTCTAGCGGGAGGTCGGGGTCGTACGAGCAGTACTTC
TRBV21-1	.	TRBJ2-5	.	CASEPGLGLETQYF	TGTGCCAGCGAACCGGGACTAGGGTTAGAGACCCAGTACTTC
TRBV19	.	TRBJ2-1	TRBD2	CATSRGLAGNNEQFF	TGTGCCACCTCAAGGGGACTAGCGGGTAACAATGAGCAGTTCTTC
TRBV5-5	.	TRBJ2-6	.	CASSSQSSGANVLTF	TGTGCCAGCAGTTCACAGTCATCTGGGGCCAACGTCCTGACTTTC
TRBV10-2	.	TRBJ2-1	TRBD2	CASMTGLAVYNEQFF	TGCGCCAGCATGACGGGACTAGCGGTCTACAATGAGCAGTTCTTC
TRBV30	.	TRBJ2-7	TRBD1	CAWSFTGTGGYEQYF	TGTGCCTGGAGTTTTACCGGGACAGGGGGCTACGAGCAGTACTTC
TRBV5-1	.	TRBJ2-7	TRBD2	CASSSGQGRGLAGEPSYEQYF	TGCGCCAGCAGCTCCGGACAGGGGCGAGGACTAGCGGGAGAACCATCCTACGAGCAGTACTTC
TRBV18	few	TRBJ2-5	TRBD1	CASSPGGQGTETQYF	TGTGCCAGCTCGCCGGGGGGACAGGGGACAGAGACCCAGTACTTC
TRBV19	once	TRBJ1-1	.	CASSPWTDQGHEAFF	TGTGCCAGTAGTCCCTGGACAGACCAGGGCCATGAAGCTTTCTTT
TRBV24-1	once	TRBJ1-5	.	CATSVGGAWQPQHF	TGTGCCACCAGTGTGGGGGGGGCTTGGCAGCCCCAGCATTTT
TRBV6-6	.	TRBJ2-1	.	CASSSVRDFSYNEQFF	TGTGCCAGCAGTTCCGTCCGGGACTTTTCCTACAATGAGCAGTTCTTC
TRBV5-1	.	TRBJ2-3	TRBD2	CASSFQVAGGFTDTQYF	TGCGCCAGCAGCTTTCAGGTAGCGGGAGGTTTCACAGATACGCAGTATTTT
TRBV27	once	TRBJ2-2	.	CASRLGTSNTGELFF	TGTGCCAGCAGATTGGGGACAAGTAACACCGGGGAGCTGTTTTTT
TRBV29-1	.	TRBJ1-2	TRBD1	CSVGGLQGAASYGYTF	TGCAGCGTTGGGGGACTACAGGGGGCGGCTTCCTATGGCTACACCTTC
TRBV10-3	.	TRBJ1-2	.	CASRYRDSEGYTF	TGTGCCAGTCGATACAGGGATTCAGAAGGCTACACCTTC